This TCR beta chain comes out of a study of blood T cell repertoires in COVID-19 (dated by TCRdb to between 2020 and 2021). With respect to the entire study: Collaborator samples came from the United States, Italy and Spain and covered acute and convalescent phases of COVID-19. The prospective study material was composed of cDNA or gDNA derived from T cells, B-cell-depleted T cells, or PBMCs. Subjects who had been exposed to COVID-19, were actively infected with it, or had recovered from it provided the deeply sampled blood TCRbeta repertoires that made up the dataset. The repertoires were made available in a free public database intended to serve as a resource for research on the immune response to SARS-CoV-2. The samples were drawn from two sources: the first 160 participants of the ongoing ImmuneRACE study, and 950 to 1,500 subjects contributed by 6 global collaborators. A de-identified subject ID, COVID-19 status, age in years and sex were almost always included in the sample metadata. Where available, HLA class I and class II types were taken from metadata supplied by the sample provider and were not determined by assay-based typing. Study-wide conclusions, independent of this receptor: How much clinical and demographic metadata was included differed by source and by participant, and the metadata was provided uncurated.

CDR1 and CDR2, per the germline V gene, are MNHEY and SVGAGI. For this chain, trimming is 4 bases at the V end and 8 bases at the J end, and the number of junction bases without a gene match is 9. CDR3 length: 15 amino acids, cysteine to phenylalanine. CDR3 DNA is the only sequence kept; it has 45 bases, read in frame from the first base. Regarding this clone: The target of this receptor is not known. No much larger clone is present one base from it, and per-base qualities are unavailable.

Collaborating institutions collected whole blood in K2EDTA tubes following their own protocols. For TCRbeta analysis, collaborator samples were shipped as frozen whole blood, as isolated PBMCs, or as DNA extracted from either sample type. The immunoSEQ Assay, a bias-controlled multiplex PCR, was used to amplify TCRbeta CDR3 regions from genomic DNA. As for the authors' bioinformatics: The number of nucleated cells in each sample was estimated by amplification of reference gene primers within the assay. To quantify the absolute abundance of each unique TCRbeta CDR3 rearrangement, sequence reads were collapsed and filtered. For each sample, productive Simpson clonality was calculated as the square root of Simpson's diversity index across productive rearrangements. As stored in TCRdb, this immuneACCESS dataset retains in-frame rearrangements with V and J assigned. A fraction of the clones does not appear; measured against another copy, unresolved V genes explain less than half of the discrepancy, and the remainder lacks a known reason. Clone size and V and J calls were adopted from that table, with D and trimming inferred from the DNA. This sample holds about 240,000 clones; approximately 85% were observed only once. 4% of the sample goes to the ten largest clones.

The sequence is built from TRBV6-5 and TRBJ2-1, with 9 bases in between that match TRBD2. The receptor was derived from a middle-aged man with acute or convalescent COVID-19. Specimen: peripheral blood. The sequenced DNA is TGTGCCAGCAGTTCCCAGACTAGCGGCATTCATGAGCAGTTCTTC. Its protein is CASSSQTSGIHEQFF.